These T cell receptor beta chains were read from a single sample in a study of T cells in Graves' hyperthyroidism and ophthalmopathy. TCRdb re-called the multiplex PCR reads with MiXCR, one entry per CDR3 protein. This table has about 480,000 distinct CDR3 sequences, 14% appearing once. The material sequenced was blood. These receptors all come from a woman aged 18-35 years with Graves' hyperthyroidism. Each CDR3 is given with its conserved first and last residue. The D gene is left open where the match is weak. Only some rows state a clone size, as once, few, many or a class for expanded clones.

j_call v_call d_call clone_size cdr3_nt cdr3_aa
TRBJ1-2 TRBV27 TRBD1 many TGTGCCAGCAGTTCCTGGGACAGGGCCTTTATTAACTATGGCTACACCTTC CASSSWDRAFINYGYTF
TRBJ2-1 TRBV2 TRBD2 many TGTGCCAGTCTACACCCAGGCGGGAGGCACAATGAGCAGTTCTTC CASLHPGGRHNEQFF
TRBJ2-1 TRBV11-2 TRBD2 few TGTGCCAGCAGCTTCACCGGGACTAGCGGACCACATCCTTGGAATGAGCAGTTCTTC CASSFTGTSGPHPWNEQFF
TRBJ1-2 TRBV27 - many TGTGCCAGCAGCCAGGGTTTGTGGGATGGCTACACCTTC CASSQGLWDGYTF
TRBJ2-5 TRBV6-6 TRBD1 many TGTGCCAGCAGTTACTGGCCAGGGGGTCAAGAGACCCAGTACTTC CASSYWPGGQETQYF
TRBJ2-7 TRBV6-1 - few TGTGCCTCCTACCAGGGGGGGTACGAGCAGTACTTC CASYQGGYEQYF
TRBJ2-3 TRBV5-1 TRBD1 few TGCGCCAGCAGCTGGGACAGGGGGGAGGATACGCAGTATTTT CASSWDRGEDTQYF
TRBJ1-1 TRBV7-2 TRBD1 - TGTGCCAGCAGCCCCGACAGGGGAAAGGCTGAAGCTTTCTTT CASSPDRGKAEAFF
TRBJ2-5 TRBV12-3/TRBV12-4 - many TGTGCCAGCAGTCCTGAGGTGGAGACCCAGTACTTC CASSPEVETQYF
TRBJ2-3 TRBV5-1 TRBD2 many TGCGCCAGCAGCCCACGGAGGGCTAGCGGGACGGGCACAGATACGCAGTATTTT CASSPRRASGTGTDTQYF
TRBJ1-2 TRBV7-9 - - TGTGCCAGCAGCTTAGCCTCAGAGTACTTCTATGGCTACACCTTC CASSLASEYFYGYTF
TRBJ2-5 TRBV27 - - TGTGCCAGCGTCGCCGCCCTCCCGGGGACCGTGTACTTC CASVAALPGTVYF
TRBJ1-5 TRBV19 - few TGTGCCAGTAGTATTGAGGACTGGGGCAATCAGCCCCAGCATTTT CASSIEDWGNQPQHF
TRBJ1-5 TRBV4-1 - - TGCGCCAGCAGCCAAGGACGGTACAGGGTAGGCAATCAGCCCCAGCATTTT CASSQGRYRVGNQPQHF
TRBJ1-5 TRBV10-3 - many TGTGCCATCAGTGAGGTAGGGGAAAGAGGACCCCAGCATTTT CAISEVGERGPQHF
TRBJ2-3 TRBV24-1 TRBD2 - TGTGCCACCAGTGTCGCAAAAGCGGGAGGGACAGATACGCAGTATTTT CATSVAKAGGTDTQYF
TRBJ2-1 TRBV6-1 TRBD1 many TGTGCCAGCAGTGACTCGACAGGGTTCAATGAGCAGTTCTTC CASSDSTGFNEQFF
TRBJ2-1 TRBV12-3/TRBV12-4 - medium-sized TGTGCCAGCAGTCCTATAAAACAGGGGGGGAATGAGCAGTTCTTC CASSPIKQGGNEQFF
TRBJ2-1 TRBV7-2 - once TGTGCCACAAGGGAGGTCCCCTTGGGCTACAATGAGCAGTTCTTC CATREVPLGYNEQFF
TRBJ2-1 TRBV24-1 - many TGTGCCACCAGTGCCCGCGGCGCGGGAACCTACAATGAGCAGTTCTTC CATSARGAGTYNEQFF
TRBJ2-1 TRBV10-1 TRBD2 few TGCGCCAGCAGTAACGGACTAGCGGGATTGTATGAGCAGTTCTTC CASSNGLAGLYEQFF